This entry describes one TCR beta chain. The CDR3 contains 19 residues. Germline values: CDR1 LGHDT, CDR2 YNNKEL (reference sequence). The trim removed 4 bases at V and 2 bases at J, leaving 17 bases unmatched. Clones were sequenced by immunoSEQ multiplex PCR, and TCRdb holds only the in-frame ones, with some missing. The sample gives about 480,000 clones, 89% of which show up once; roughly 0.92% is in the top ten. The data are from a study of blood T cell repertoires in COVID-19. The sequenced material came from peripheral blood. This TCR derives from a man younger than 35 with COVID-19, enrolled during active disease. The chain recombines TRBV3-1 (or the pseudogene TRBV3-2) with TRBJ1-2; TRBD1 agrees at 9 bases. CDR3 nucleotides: TGTGCCAGCAGCCGAGGACTACTCACCCAAACAGGGGGCAACTATGGCTACACCTTC. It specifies CASSRGLLTQTGGNYGYTF.